Listed here are 2 T cell receptor beta chains from one sample, sequenced in a study of identical twins. One entry per CDR3 protein, called by TCRdb with MiXCR from the 5' RACE reads. Seen here are hundreds of thousands of distinct CDR3 sequences, 15% to 20% observed once, and the top ten hold approximately 14%. The same data also contributed to another study, on T cells expressing NK-cell markers.

Material for sequencing was PBMCs. The receptor set was obtained from a woman aged 18 to 35 in good health.

This clonotype was observed a few times. J is TRBJ2-5 and V is TRBV2; D uncertain. This CDR3 has 13 amino acids. The germline V and J ends were trimmed by 4 bases and 1 base, with 7 bases remaining between them. The germline gives CDR1 SNHLY, CDR2 FYNNEI. CDR3 nucleotide sequence: TGTGCCAGCAGTGCCCTGGGCCAAGAGACCCAGTACTTC. Protein product: CASSALGQETQYF.

This clonotype has ten or more counts. V is TRBV6-5 and J is TRBJ2-7, with a weak D call TRBD2 (5 bases). CDR1 is MNHEY, CDR2 SVGAGI, per germline. Trimming shortened V by 0 bases and J by 0 bases, and 12 bases separated the two germline ends. The CDR3 contains 16 residues. The CDR3 protein is CASSYSVSGGSYEQYF. The CDR3 nucleotides read TGTGCCAGCAGTTACTCGGTCAGCGGAGGCTCCTACGAGCAGTACTTC.